These 31 T cell receptor beta chains originate from one sample sequenced in a study of T cell responses to AZD1222 COVID-19 vaccine. Sequenced by immunoSEQ multiplex PCR; TCRdb stores in-frame clones only, minus some. This table holds 100,000 to 150,000 clones, roughly 90% found once. Here the sequenced sample was peripheral blood, taken on day 0 of AZD1222 vaccination. Every receptor here comes from an adult in good health.

V and J are TRBV7-2 and TRBJ1-5, with TRBD1 matching 9 bases. The CDR3 totals 17 residues. V shed 5 bases, J shed 1 base, and the junction held 9 bases outside the gene matches. The germline gives CDR1 SGHTA, CDR2 FQGNSA. Here the CDR3 DNA reads TGTGCCAGCAGCCTCCGTCCCGGGACAGGGAGCAATCAGCCCCAGCATTTT. It encodes CASSLRPGTGSNQPQHF.

CDR3 sequence (DNA): TGCACCAGCAGCCAAGTGGTCGACAGGGAAGCTTTCTTT. It encodes CTSSQVVDREAFF. The V and J genes are TRBV1 and TRBJ1-1; TRBD1 is the table's D call, not checked against the DNA. TRBV1 constitutes a pseudogene. CDR3 length: 13 amino acids.

The chain couples TRBV5-5 to TRBJ1-2, with 7 bases that match TRBD1. Germline CDR1 and CDR2: SGHKS and YYEKEE (reference sequence). This CDR3 comprises 14 residues. V shed 0 bases and J 2 bases; nucleotides not matched to a gene: 1. The CDR3 loop reads CASSLGDSNYGYTF. For the CDR3, the DNA is TGTGCCAGCAGCTTGGGGGACAGCAACTATGGCTACACCTTC.

This sequence joins TRBV27 and TRBJ2-1; D is unresolved. V was cut by 8 bases and J by 14 bases, with 19 bases left in between. This CDR3 is built from 12 residues. Germline loops: CDR1 MNHEY, CDR2 SMNVEV (reference sequence). The CDR3 here is CASGGRPHLEFF. CDR3 nucleotides: TGTGCCAGCGGTGGCAGGCCCCATCTTGAGTTCTTC.

The gene calls are TRBV5-6 and TRBJ2-3, with D perhaps matching TRBD2 (9 bases). V was pared by 4 bases and J by 5 bases, with 20 bases between. Germline V gene data show CDR1 as SGHDT and CDR2 as YYEEEE. This CDR3 is built from 16 residues. CDR3 nucleotide sequence: TGTGCCAGCAGCCAGGGGGCTAGCGGGACCGGAGATACGCAGTATTTT. Amino acid sequence: CASSQGASGTGDTQYF. Drawing the rest from reference TRBV5-6 and TRBJ2-3, the complete variable domain is DAGVTQSPTHLIKTRGQQVTLRCSPKSGHDTVSWYQQALGQGPQFIFQYYEEEERQRGNFPDRFSGHQFPNYSSELNVNALLLGDSALYLCASSQGASGTGDTQYFGPGTRLTVL.

V usage is TRBV5-8 and J usage is TRBJ2-7; D gene uncertain. The CDR3 runs 12 residues. Germline lookup yields CDR1 SGHTS and CDR2 YDEGEE. Trimming removed 0 bases at V and 4 bases at J, with 5 bases between. CDR3 in DNA: TGTGCCAGCAGCTTGGCAGCTTACGAGCAGTACTTC. It specifies CASSLAAYEQYF.

The chain carries TRBV10-3 and TRBJ1-6, with D possibly being TRBD1 (6 bases). The CDR3 runs 18 residues. The V and J ends lost 0 bases and 5 bases respectively, with 17 bases between them. CDR1 is ENHRY, CDR2 SYGVKD, per germline. DNA for the CDR3: TGTGCCATCAGTGAGTCATTTGAGTCAGGGGCAAATAATTCACCCCTCCACTTT. It translates to CAISESFESGANNSPLHF.

This rearrangement joins TRBV7-2 to TRBJ1-4; weak D call: TRBD1 (5 bases). Germline CDR1 is SGHTA and CDR2 is FQGNSA. The CDR3 runs to 14 residues. Deletions cut 4 bases from V and 5 bases from J, with 11 bases between. The CDR3 protein is CASSSGRGNEKLFF. The DNA of the CDR3 is TGTGCCAGCAGCTCGGGACGGGGGAATGAAAAACTGTTTTTT. Looking up the rest from reference TRBV7-2 and TRBJ1-4 gives the full variable domain: GAGVSQSPSNKVTEKGKDVELRCDPISGHTALYWYRQSLGQGLEFLIYFQGNSAPDKSGLPSDRFSAERTGGSVSTLTIQRTQQEDSAVYLCASSSGRGNEKLFFGSGTQLSVL.

The chain uses TRBV7-2 and TRBJ2-7; D is ambiguous. Between the trimmed V and J ends, which lost 6 bases and 0 bases, there was a span of 9 bases. The length of the CDR3 is 13 residues. CDR1 and CDR2 from the germline V gene are SGHTA and FQGNSA. Here the CDR3 reads CASRRDVSYEQYF. CDR3 coding DNA: TGTGCCAGCAGACGCGACGTCTCCTACGAGCAGTACTTC. Full variable domain (outside the CDR3, taken from reference TRBV7-2 and TRBJ2-7): GAGVSQSPSNKVTEKGKDVELRCDPISGHTALYWYRQSLGQGLEFLIYFQGNSAPDKSGLPSDRFSAERTGGSVSTLTIQRTQQEDSAVYLCASRRDVSYEQYFGPGTRLTVT.

The chain uses TRBV5-5 and TRBJ1-5, with 9 bases that match TRBD1. J was trimmed by 1 base and V by 4 bases; bases with no gene match: 12. This CDR3 comprises 18 residues. Looked up from germline, CDR1 is SGHKS and CDR2 is YYEKEE (reference sequence). CDR3 sequence: CASSPWTGVGLSNQPQHF. DNA of the CDR3: TGTGCCAGCAGCCCATGGACAGGGGTTGGCCTCAGCAATCAGCCCCAGCATTTT.

The chain is built from TRBV6-5 and TRBJ1-2, with TRBD1 as a possible D gene (5 bases). The CDR3 loop spans 14 amino acids. V shed 0 bases and J shed 8 bases, with 13 bases lying between them. Germline-derived CDR1 and CDR2 are MNHEY and SVGAGI. The CDR3 sequence: CASSYSNGGGGYTF. The CDR3, as DNA: TGTGCCAGCAGTTACTCGAATGGTGGGGGGGGCTACACCTTC.

The chain combines TRBV4-1 with TRBJ2-7, with a weak D call TRBD1 (6 bases). V lost 6 bases and J lost 1, with 10 bases in between. This CDR3 spans 13 amino acids. CDR1 is MGHRA, CDR2 YSYEKL, per germline. CDR3 in amino acids: CASSYRVSYEQYF. In nucleotides, the CDR3 is TGCGCCAGCAGTTACAGGGTTTCCTACGAGCAGTACTTC.

This chain joins TRBV3-1 (or the pseudogene TRBV3-2) and TRBJ1-5; D remains unclear. This CDR3 spans 15 amino acids. V lost 0 bases and J 0 bases, leaving 6 bases between the germline ends. The germline gives CDR1 LGHDT, CDR2 YNNKEL (reference sequence). CDR3 in amino acids: CASSQDPGSNQPQHF. CDR3 bases: TGTGCCAGCAGCCAAGATCCGGGTAGCAATCAGCCCCAGCATTTT.

This sequence joins TRBV10-2 and TRBJ1-4; 7 bases align to TRBD1. CDR3 length: 14 amino acids. V was pared by 6 bases and J by 6 bases, with 7 bases of the junction left unmatched. Germline values: CDR1 WSHSY, CDR2 SAAADI. The CDR3 DNA reads as TGCGCCAGCAGCGCCGGGACAGAATATGAAAAACTGTTTTTT. This gives the protein CASSAGTEYEKLFF.

The V and J genes are TRBV3-1 (or the pseudogene TRBV3-2) and TRBJ2-1, with TRBD2 matching over 14 bases. The germline V gene has CDR1 LGHDT and CDR2 YNNKEL (reference sequence). The CDR3 has 17 amino acids. Trimming took 4 bases from V and 3 from J; bases not matched to a gene: 5. CDR3 DNA sequence: TGTGCCAGCAGCCCCTTAGGGACTAGCGGGGGCTACAATGAGCAGTTCTTC. Its translation is CASSPLGTSGGYNEQFF.

The chain carries TRBV5-1 and TRBJ1-4, with TRBD1 as a possible D gene (6 bases). Trimming left V 4 bases short and J 8 bases short, with 12 bases between. CDR3 size: 13 residues. Per the germline V gene, CDR1 is SGHRS and CDR2 is YFSETQ. CDR3 sequence: CASSPQGKEKLFF. In nucleotides, the CDR3 is TGCGCCAGCAGCCCTCAGGGGAAGGAAAAACTGTTTTTT.

The CDR3 spells CASSQEGRNTIYF. CDR3 nucleotides: TGCGCCAGCAGCCAAGAAGGGAGAAACACCATATATTTT. This chain links TRBV4-3 with TRBJ1-3; D is ambiguous. The ends were cut back, 0 bases at V and 5 bases at J, with 5 bases in the middle. Per germline, CDR1 LGHNA and CDR2 YSLEER. The CDR3 contains 13 residues.

The chain has TRBV29-1 and TRBJ2-4; D is tentatively TRBD1 or TRBD2 (6 bases each). Trimming removed 2 bases at V and 10 bases at J, with 12 bases between. This CDR3 is built from 12 residues. Germline V gene sequence: CDR1 SQVTM, CDR2 ANQGSEA. The CDR3 DNA reads TGCAGCGTTGAATCCGAAGGGGGGATTCAGTACTTC. Translated, it gives CSVESEGGIQYF.

V usage is TRBV4-1 and J usage is TRBJ2-7; D unclear. V was cut by 3 bases and J by 2 bases, with 17 bases left in between. Germline values: CDR1 MGHRA, CDR2 YSYEKL. The CDR3 spans 16 residues. The CDR3: CASSQVWSIGTYEQYF. CDR3 coding DNA: TGCGCCAGCAGCCAGGTTTGGAGTATAGGGACCTACGAGCAGTACTTC.

In the case of this clone: A junction end diverges from the germline sequence, so it may reflect a read error. This chain connects TRBV7-7 to TRBJ2-7; 10 nucleotides match TRBD2. From germline, CDR1 is SSHAT and CDR2 FNYEAQ (reference sequence). The CDR3 covers 16 residues. The chain's CDR3 is CASSLVTAGGLYEQYF. The CDR3 DNA is TGTGCTAGCAGCTTAGTAACAGCGGGAGGGCTCTACGAGCAGTACTTC. Together with reference TRBV7-7 and TRBJ2-7, the CDR3 gives the full variable domain: GAGVSQSPRYKVTKRGQDVTLRCDPISSHATLYWYQQALGQGPEFLTYFNYEAQPDKSGLPSDRFSAERPEGSISTLTIQRTEQRDSAMYRCASSLVTAGGLYEQYFGPGTRLTVT.

The rearrangement uses TRBV28 and TRBJ2-7; 7 nucleotides line up with TRBD1. V lost 5 bases to trimming and J lost 1 base; unmatched junction nucleotides: 5. CDR3 size: 14 residues. Germline lookup yields CDR1 MDHEN and CDR2 SYDVKM. CDR3 DNA: TGTGCCAGCAGTCTACAGACAGGGTCCTACGAGCAGTACTTC. This sequence encodes CASSLQTGSYEQYF. Combining the CDR3 with reference TRBV28 and TRBJ2-7 gives the whole variable domain DVKVTQSSRYLVKRTGEKVFLECVQDMDHENMFWYRQDPGLGLRLIYFSYDVKMKEKGDIPEGYSVSREKKERFSLILESASTNQTSMYLCASSLQTGSYEQYFGPGTRLTVT.

This clone showed up just once. This chain links TRBV2 with TRBJ1-1; no clear D gene. The germline gives CDR1 SNHLY, CDR2 FYNNEI. Trimming cost V 1 base and J 0 bases, with 6 bases left between them. The length of the CDR3 is 14 residues. The CDR3 is CASSEGGMNTEAFF. The DNA of the CDR3 is TGTGCCAGCAGTGAAGGGGGTATGAACACTGAAGCTTTCTTT.

The rearrangement links TRBV6-6 to TRBJ1-1; TRBD1 agrees at 7 bases. Germline V gives CDR1 MNHNY, CDR2 SVGAGI (reference sequence). CDR3 size: 13 residues. V was pared by 2 bases and J by 8 bases, with 5 bases of the junction left unmatched. This CDR3 reads CASSYTWDREAFF. The CDR3 nucleotides read TGTGCCAGCAGTTACACTTGGGACAGAGAAGCTTTCTTT.

This chain connects TRBV24-1 to TRBJ2-2, with D perhaps TRBD1 (5 bases). Germline assignment: CDR1 KGHDR and CDR2 SFDVKD. This CDR3 has 17 amino acids. V was trimmed by 0 bases and J by 2 bases, leaving 12 bases between them. CDR3 protein: CATSDLFAQGNTGELFF. CDR3 nucleotides: TGTGCCACCAGTGATTTGTTCGCGCAGGGAAACACCGGGGAGCTGTTTTTT.

V usage is TRBV7-2 and J usage is TRBJ2-7, with D hard to call. This CDR3 comprises 12 residues. Trimming removed 3 bases at V and 3 bases at J, with 6 bases between. Germline-derived CDR1 and CDR2 are SGHTA and FQGNSA. In DNA form, the CDR3 reads TGTGCCAGCAGCTTTCCCCTCTACGAGCAGTACTTC. This encodes CASSFPLYEQYF.

The V gene is TRBV11-2, the J gene TRBJ2-7; D is unresolved. In germline, CDR1 is SGHAT, CDR2 FQNNGV. The CDR3 totals 10 residues. V was clipped by 3 bases and J by 7 bases, with 4 bases between them. In DNA form, the CDR3 reads TGTGCCAGCAGCTTGAGGGAGCAGTACTTC. This sequence encodes CASSLREQYF.

The chain links TRBV7-2 to TRBJ1-4; D is possibly TRBD1 (6 bases). This CDR3 is built from 14 residues. From germline, CDR1 is SGHTA and CDR2 FQGNSA. The germline V and J ends were trimmed by 5 bases and 4 bases, with 11 bases remaining between them. The chain's CDR3 is CASSGGAGNEKLFF. CDR3 DNA: TGTGCCAGCAGCGGGGGGGCGGGTAATGAAAAACTGTTTTTT.

The chain links TRBV19 to TRBJ1-6, with unresolved D. There are 17 residues in the CDR3. Trimming cost V 0 bases and J 10 bases, with 19 bases left between them. The germline gives CDR1 LNHDA, CDR2 SQIVND (reference sequence). The CDR3 coding sequence is TGTGCCAGTAGTATAGAGGGGAAGGAAAGGCCTCGGTCACCCCTCCACTTT. This translates into CASSIEGKERPRSPLHF.

V and J are TRBV28 and TRBJ1-2; 7 positions agree with TRBD1. The germline V gene has CDR1 MDHEN and CDR2 SYDVKM. The CDR3 sequence is 18 residues long. With V trimmed by 3 bases and J by 6 bases, 19 bases remained unmatched. CDR3 loop: CASSLTPSWDSLIDGYTF. The CDR3 nucleotides are TGTGCCAGCAGTTTGACGCCCAGCTGGGACAGTCTAATCGATGGCTACACCTTC.

The chain couples TRBV5-1 to TRBJ2-7; 9 nucleotides agree with TRBD2. The CDR3 length is 15 residues. Germline loops: CDR1 SGHRS, CDR2 YFSETQ. V was pared by 4 bases and J by 0 bases, with 5 bases of the junction left unmatched. CDR3 in amino acids: CASSRLAASSYEQYF. As DNA, the CDR3 is TGCGCCAGCAGCAGACTAGCGGCGAGCTCCTACGAGCAGTACTTC.

The J gene is TRBJ2-7, the V gene TRBV5-4; 8 bases align to TRBD1. CDR1 is SGHNT and CDR2 is YYREEE in the germline V gene (reference sequence). J was trimmed by 6 bases and V by 4 bases; bases with no gene match: 6. The CDR3 is 13 residues long. The CDR3 DNA follows: TGTGCCAGCAGCCTGGACAGGGACCGCGAGCAGTACTTC. Translating gives CASSLDRDREQYF.